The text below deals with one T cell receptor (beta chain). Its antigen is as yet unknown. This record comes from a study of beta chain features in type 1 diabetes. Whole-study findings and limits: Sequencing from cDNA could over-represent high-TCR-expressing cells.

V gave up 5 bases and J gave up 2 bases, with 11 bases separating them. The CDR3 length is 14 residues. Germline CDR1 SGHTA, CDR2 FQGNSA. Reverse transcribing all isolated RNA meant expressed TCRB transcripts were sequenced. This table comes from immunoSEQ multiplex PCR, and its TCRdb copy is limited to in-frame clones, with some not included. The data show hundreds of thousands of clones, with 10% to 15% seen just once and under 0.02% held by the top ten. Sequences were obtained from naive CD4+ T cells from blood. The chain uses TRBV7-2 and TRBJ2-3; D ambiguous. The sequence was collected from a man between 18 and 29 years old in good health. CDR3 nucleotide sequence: TGTGCCAGCAGCACCCGGGTGGCCACAGATACGCAGTATTTT. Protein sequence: CASSTRVATDTQYF.